What follows are 9 T cell receptor beta chains derived from one specimen sequenced in a study of regulatory T cells in long-lasting Graves disease. Construction of the TCR beta libraries employed iRepertoire HTBI primers in conjunction with Arm-PCR of CDR3 regions. TCRdb re-called the multiplex PCR reads with MiXCR, one entry per CDR3 protein. The sample includes a few hundred thousand distinct CDR3 sequences, roughly 25% seen only once; the top ten take approximately 30%. Specified time point: persistent/refractory GD, antithyroid drugs over 5 years with positive TRAb. From PBMCs, RNA was extracted and then used to make the TCR library. The source material was peripheral blood mononuclear cells (PBMCs), sampled when the disease was refractory, from a patient treated with antithyroid drugs. The origin of the receptors is a woman in her thirties or forties with Graves disease.

A few counts support this clonotype. J is TRBJ2-5 and V is TRBV7-2, with D uncertain. The CDR3 contains 13 residues. V lost 1 base and J lost 7, with 10 bases in between. From germline, CDR1 is SGHTA and CDR2 FQGNSA. The CDR3 loop is CASSLVRPGTQYF. CDR3 in DNA: TGTGCCAGCAGCTTAGTAAGACCAGGGACCCAGTACTTC.

This clonotype showed up many times. The chain has TRBV28 and TRBJ2-2; possibly TRBD2 for D (6 bases). Germline V gene lookup returns CDR1 MDHEN and CDR2 SYDVKM. The CDR3 length is 15 residues. Trimming removed 7 bases from V and 4 bases from J, with 16 bases in between. This CDR3 is CASKGTLTRTGELFF. The CDR3 bases are TGTGCCAGCAAAGGGACTCTTACTCGCACCGGGGAGCTGTTTTTT.

This clonotype has only a few counts. V and J are TRBV6-1 and TRBJ2-7, with TRBD2 matching 11 bases. V shed 5 bases and J 2 bases; nucleotides not matched to a gene: 14. This CDR3 region has 18 residues. Germline CDR1 reads MNHNS; CDR2 reads SASEGT. The CDR3 region has the DNA TGTGCCAGCAGTAGGTCTAGCGGGAGGACCTGGAACCCCTACGAGCAGTACTTC. Translating it yields CASSRSSGRTWNPYEQYF.

V and J are TRBV15 and TRBJ2-1; possibly TRBD2 for D (6 bases). CDR3 size: 17 residues. CDR1 and CDR2 from the germline V gene are LNHNV and YYDKDF (reference sequence). Trimming left V 5 bases short and J 6 bases short, with 23 bases between. The CDR3 here is CATSREGLPRGGNEQFF. The DNA of the CDR3 is TGTGCCACCAGCCGTGAGGGACTTCCTCGTGGGGGCAATGAGCAGTTCTTC.

CDR3 DNA sequence: TGCAGCGTTGGGGTAGTAGGGGGCGCGAGGGGGAGCCACGAGCAGTACTTC. The encoded protein is CSVGVVGGARGSHEQYF. The chain carries TRBV29-1 and TRBJ2-7, with 7 bases that match TRBD1. Germline V gene lookup returns CDR1 SQVTM and CDR2 ANQGSEA. The CDR3 length is 17 residues. Germline trimming cut 4 bases from V and 5 bases from J; bases unmatched to any gene: 20.

This clonotype was recorded at least ten times. This sequence joins TRBV12-3 or TRBV12-4 and TRBJ2-2; 8 bases map to TRBD2. Germline trimming cut 4 bases from V and 4 bases from J; bases unmatched to any gene: 5. CDR3 size: 15 residues. The CDR3: CASSWGREVTGELFF. The CDR3 DNA reads as TGTGCCAGCAGTTGGGGGCGGGAGGTCACCGGGGAGCTGTTTTTT.

This clonotype was seen ten or more times. The gene calls are TRBV20-1 and TRBJ2-7, with D possibly matching TRBD2 (5 bases). The CDR3 extends over 13 amino acids. Germline CDR1 is DFQATT and CDR2 is SNEGSKA (reference sequence). Trimming removed 0 bases at V and 5 bases at J, with 11 bases between. In DNA form, the CDR3 reads TGCAGTGCTAGAGAAGCCGGGATCAACGAGCAGTACTTC. Translated, it gives CSAREAGINEQYF.

J is TRBJ2-7 and V is TRBV4-1; 7 bases fit TRBD2. Germline CDR1 MGHRA, CDR2 YSYEKL. Losses at the gene ends were 0 bases for V and 2 bases for J; bases not matched to a gene: 4. There are 15 residues in the CDR3. The CDR3 bases are TGCGCCAGCAGCCAAGATGGGAGGGAGCCCTACGAGCAGTACTTC. Residues: CASSQDGREPYEQYF.

This clonotype came up many times. The chain combines TRBV6-9 with TRBJ1-3, with D hard to call. CDR3 size: 16 residues. V lost 2 bases and J 2 bases, leaving 13 bases between the germline ends. Germline V lookup: CDR1 MNHGY, CDR2 SVAAGI. The CDR3 is CASSYAARLAGNTIYF. CDR3 in DNA: TGTGCCAGCAGTTATGCGGCCAGGTTGGCTGGAAACACCATATATTTT.